The 23 T cell receptor beta chains presented below share a single source sample, sequenced in a study of T cell clonality in common variable immunodeficiency. TCRdb keeps only in-frame clones here, not all; method: immunoSEQ multiplex PCR. The sample holds approximately 28,000 clones, and no clone turns up only once. Study results and caveats: Reportedly, TCR beta sequences from common variable immunodeficiency showed fewer deletions and N-nucleotide insertions.

The antigens of these receptors remain unknown. The sequencing sample was made of peripheral blood mononuclear cells. These receptors were taken from a human donor with common variable immunodeficiency.

This clone was detected ten times or more. CDR3 region: CASSEGTTSTDTQYF. CDR3 bases read: TGCGCCAGCAGTGAGGGGACTACTAGCACAGATACG. V usage is TRBV10-1 and J usage is TRBJ2-3, with 7 positions matching TRBD2. The read ends 3 residues early relative to the CDR3; the germline J gene fills the gap. Germline V gene lookup returns CDR1 WNHNN and CDR2 SYGVQD (reference sequence). The V gene end was trimmed by 2 bases and the J gene end by 0 bases; junction bases not matched to a gene: 2. CDR3 length equals 15 residues.

At least ten counts were recorded for this clone. The read gets to within 3 residues of the CDR3 end, and the germline J gene fills in the rest. The identical CDR3 is also encoded by other nucleotide sequences in the sample. The chain uses TRBV5-1 and TRBJ1-4; D is uncertain. Looked up from germline, CDR1 is SGHRS and CDR2 is YFSETQ. The V end was cut by 1 base, the J end by 6 bases, with 10 bases between. The CDR3 spans 14 residues. The sequenced CDR3 bases are TGCGCCAGCAGCTTGAGCCGGGTTGATGAAAAA. Protein: CASSLSRVDEK. From start to end, the CDR3 is CASSLSRVDEKLFF.

This clone was seen a few times. The CDR3 is cut off 3 residues early in the read; its end comes from the germline J gene. The V and J genes are TRBV7-2 and TRBJ2-3; tentative D call: TRBD2 (6 bases). Germline CDR1 SGHTA, CDR2 FQGNSA. Trimming left V 3 bases short and J 6 bases short, with 13 bases between. The CDR3 spans 14 residues. Partial CDR3 DNA: TGTGCCAGCAGCTTCCGCGGCCGGGGGGATACG. Amino acids: CASSFRGRGDT. The entire CDR3 reads CASSFRGRGDTQYF. The full variable domain, completed using reference TRBV7-2 and TRBJ2-3, is GAGVSQSPSNKVTEKGKDVELRCDPISGHTALYWYRQSLGQGLEFLIYFQGNSAPDKSGLPSDRFSAERTGGSVSTLTIQRTQQEDSAVYLCASSFRGRGDTQYFGPGTRLTVL.

This clone came up many times. The CDR3 end falls 3 residues outside the read, so it is completed with the germline J gene. This chain links TRBV29-1 with TRBJ2-7; 8 nucleotides align to TRBD2. Germline V CDR1 and CDR2: SQVTM, ANQGSEA. The CDR3 spans 13 residues. With 4 bases clipped from V and 5 bases from J, the junction kept 7 bases outside the gene matches. The CDR3 region is CSVAGTRPDEQYF. The part of the CDR3 DNA that was read is TGCAGCGTTGCAGGGACTAGGCCTGACGAG.

This clone was counted between two and nine times. The CDR3 extends 3 residues past the end of the read, so its final part is completed from the germline J gene. The rearrangement joins TRBV2 to TRBJ1-1; D not certain. V was shortened by 7 bases and J by 5 bases, with 14 bases between the two germline ends. Looked up from germline, CDR1 is SNHLY and CDR2 is FYNNEI. The CDR3 contains 13 residues. CDR3 DNA (partial): TGTGCCAGCAAATCGTCCCCGGGTACTGAA. Protein: CASKSSPGTE. The full-length CDR3 reads as CASKSSPGTEAFF.

At least ten counts were recorded for this clone. The read halts 3 residues ahead of the CDR3 end, with the missing end drawn from the germline J gene. This rearrangement joins TRBV10-1 to TRBJ2-3, with D tentatively TRBD2 (5 bases). The germline V gene encodes CDR1 WNHNN and CDR2 SYGVQD (reference sequence). V lost 5 bases to trimming and J lost 6 bases, with 9 bases between them. The CDR3 loop spans 12 amino acids. Here the CDR3 reads CASSHPGDTQYF. CDR3 bases read: TGCGCCAGCAGTCATCCGGGGGATACG.

This clone appeared many times. The CDR3 sequence is CASSQVRLAGVETQYF. CDR3 DNA (partial): TGTGCCAGCAGCCAAGTAAGGCTAGCGGGAGTAGAGACC. The genes are TRBV14 and TRBJ2-5; 10 nucleotides align to TRBD2. The missing CDR3 end, 3 residues past where the read stops, is filled in from the germline J gene. CDR1 and CDR2 from the germline V gene are SGHDN and FVKESK. The CDR3 is 16 residues long. Trimming removed 1 base from V and 4 bases from J; junction bases left unmatched: 6.

This clone came up many times. The CDR3 goes on 3 residues after the read ends, and that part is filled in from the germline J gene. The chain joins TRBV23-1 to TRBJ2-1, with D tentatively TRBD1 (6 bases). TRBV23-1 is placed among ORFs of uncertain function. The ends were cut back, 2 bases at V and 7 bases at J, with 18 bases in the middle. The CDR3 contains 16 residues. This chain's CDR3 is CASSQVAGPRGNEQFF. The covered CDR3 bases are TGCGCCAGCAGTCAAGTTGCAGGACCTAGGGGGAATGAG.

This clone was recorded a few times. The CDR3 goes on 3 residues after the read ends, and that part is filled in from the germline J gene. The V and J genes are TRBV5-1 and TRBJ2-7; 15 bases line up with TRBD2. The CDR3 spans 17 residues. Germline V gene data show CDR1 as SGHRS and CDR2 as YFSETQ. After removal of 4 bases from V and 4 bases from J, the junction contained 9 bases not matched to a gene. Incomplete CDR3 DNA: TGCGCCAGCAGCCGCAAGGTGGGACTAGCGGGAGGTTACGAG. Amino acid sequence: CASSRKVGLAGGYE. Given in full, the CDR3 is CASSRKVGLAGGYEQYF.

CDR3 residues: CASSPGLAGVEQYF. The CDR3 bases that were read are TGTGCCAGCAGTCCGGGACTAGCGGGAGTCGAG. This chain links TRBV6-2 or TRBV6-3 with TRBJ2-7, with 14 bases that match TRBD2. Sequencing ends 3 residues short of the CDR3 end; the germline J gene provides the rest. Germline lookup yields CDR1 MNHEY and CDR2 SVGEGT. The CDR3 has 14 residues. J lost 6 bases, V lost 5 bases, and 3 bases had no gene match.

Concerning this clone: The CDR3 end is not reached by the read, which stops 3 residues before it; the germline J gene fills it in. The chain links TRBV11-3 to TRBJ2-5; 9 nucleotides line up with TRBD1. From germline, CDR1 is SGHNT and CDR2 YENEEA. The CDR3 spans 14 residues. Germline trimming cut 5 bases from V and 5 bases from J; bases unmatched to any gene: 6. The CDR3 loop reads CASSRTGGAETQYF. The part of the CDR3 DNA that was read is TGTGCCAGCAGCCGTACAGGGGGCGCGGAGACC.

This clone has a count of ten or more. The CDR3 sequence: CASSYQAGVVRNEQFF. Incomplete CDR3 DNA: TGTGCCAGCAGTTACCAAGCGGGAGTTGTGCGCAATGAG. J is TRBJ2-1 and V is TRBV6-2 or TRBV6-3, with 8 bases that match TRBD2. The read halts 3 residues ahead of the CDR3 end, with the missing end drawn from the germline J gene. This CDR3 has 16 amino acids. The V segment lost 2 bases and the J segment 6 bases; nucleotides outside the gene matches: 9. Germline CDR1 is MNHEY and CDR2 is SVGEGT.

This clone was seen a few times. The read ends 3 residues early relative to the CDR3; the germline J gene fills the gap. The V gene is TRBV20-1, the J gene TRBJ2-7, with TRBD2 matching over 7 bases. Trimming removed 0 bases from V and 2 bases from J; junction bases left unmatched: 13. The CDR3 is made up of 17 amino acids. The germline gives CDR1 DFQATT, CDR2 SNEGSKA (reference sequence). The sequenced part of the CDR3 DNA is TGCAGTGCTAGAGAACGCCTTACTAGCGCCTCCCCCTACGAG. Protein: CSARERLTSASPYE. From start to end, the CDR3 is CSARERLTSASPYEQYF.

The table lists this clone with many counts. The read terminates 3 residues before the CDR3 end, so the remaining end is supplied by the germline J gene. This rearrangement joins TRBV7-8 to TRBJ2-5; a possible D gene is TRBD1 (5 bases). The CDR3 runs 14 residues. Trimming cost V 6 bases and J 5 bases, with 16 bases left between them. Germline V gives CDR1 SGHVS, CDR2 FQNEAQ. The sequenced part of the CDR3 DNA is TGTGCCAGCAGTCGAACGACAGCCGGGGAGACC. Its protein is CASSRTTAGET. The whole CDR3 sequence is CASSRTTAGETQYF.

As regards this clone: The read gets to within 3 residues of the CDR3 end, and the germline J gene fills in the rest. V is TRBV7-3 and J is TRBJ2-2, with D possibly matching TRBD2 (5 bases). Germline lookup yields CDR1 SGHTA and CDR2 FQGTGA. V gave up 4 bases and J gave up 2 bases, with 8 bases separating them. This CDR3 is 14 amino acids long. CDR3 sequence: CASSSGLNTGELFF. The sequenced part of the CDR3 DNA is TGTGCCAGCAGCTCCGGACTTAACACCGGGGAG.

This clone was picked up many times. The read stops 3 residues short of the end of the CDR3; the missing end is completed from the germline J gene. V gene TRBV29-1 combines with J gene TRBJ2-2; D perhaps matches TRBD1 (6 bases). Germline CDR1 reads SQVTM; CDR2 reads ANQGSEA. V was clipped by 3 bases and J by 6 bases, with 11 bases between them. The CDR3 extends over 13 amino acids. The sequenced part of the CDR3 DNA is TGCAGCGTTGAGGCAGGGGTAGCCGGGGAG. It is translated as CSVEAGVAGE. In full, the CDR3 is CSVEAGVAGELFF.

For this clone: The read halts 3 residues ahead of the CDR3 end, with the missing end drawn from the germline J gene. V usage is TRBV19 and J usage is TRBJ2-7; D is uncertain. V was pared by 3 bases and J by 0 bases, with 9 bases between. The CDR3 extends over 14 amino acids. The V gene's germline CDR1 is LNHDA and CDR2 SQIVND (reference sequence). CDR3 sequence: CASSINGPSYEQYF. The sequenced part of the CDR3 DNA is TGTGCCAGTAGTATCAACGGTCCCTCCTACGAG.

At least ten counts were recorded for this clone. The DNA ends 3 residues before the CDR3 does, and the rest of the CDR3 is filled in from the germline J gene. This chain joins TRBV18 and TRBJ1-1, with 7 bases matching TRBD1. The CDR3 loop spans 18 amino acids. The ends lost 0 bases at V and 0 bases at J; junction bases unmatched: 10. Per the germline V gene, CDR1 is KGHSH and CDR2 is LQKENI. The chain's CDR3 is CASSPPTPVQGLNTEAFF. The part of the CDR3 DNA that was read is TGTGCCAGCTCACCACCTACACCCGTACAGGGGCTGAACACTGAA.

In this sample, this clone turned up a few times. The read is 3 residues too short to cover the CDR3 end, so that end is filled in from the germline J gene. The chain combines TRBV2 with TRBJ2-2; TRBD1 matches at 11 bases. The CDR3 runs 15 residues. CDR1 is SNHLY, CDR2 FYNNEI, per germline. Trimming at V came to 7 bases and at J to 4 bases, leaving 5 bases not matched to a gene. The sequenced part of the CDR3 DNA is TGTGCCAGCAAGGACAGGGGGCAATTCACCGGGGAG. It is translated as CASKDRGQFTGE. The full CDR3 protein is CASKDRGQFTGELFF.

This clone showed up just a few times. The CDR3 end lies 3 residues beyond the end of the read and is filled in from the germline J gene. J is TRBJ2-1 and V is TRBV7-2, with 7 bases that match TRBD2. The junction had 3 bases not matched to a gene; V was cut back by 4 bases and J by 6 bases. CDR1 and CDR2 from the germline V gene are SGHTA and FQGNSA. CDR3 size: 13 residues. Partial CDR3 DNA: TGTGCCAGCAGCTGGGGCGGGGGCAATGAG. This sequence encodes CASSWGGGNE. In full, the CDR3 reads CASSWGGGNEQFF.

For this clone: The read comes to an end 3 residues before the CDR3 does, leaving the germline J gene to fill in the end. The V call is TRBV11-3, the J call TRBJ1-6, with D tentatively TRBD1 (6 bases). The CDR3 runs 13 residues. The V end lost 2 bases, the J end lost 10 bases, and 9 bases lay between the germline ends. Looked up from germline, CDR1 is SGHNT and CDR2 is YENEEA. The covered CDR3 bases are TGTGCCAGCAGCTTAACAGGGAGATCACCC. Protein: CASSLTGRSP. The whole CDR3 is CASSLTGRSPLHF.

As to this clone: The read finishes 3 residues shy of the CDR3 end, and the germline J gene is used to complete it. The chain recombines TRBV5-6 with TRBJ1-1, with D unclear. The CDR3 consists of 13 residues. Looked up from germline, CDR1 is SGHDT and CDR2 is YYEEEE. V shed 4 bases and J shed 0 bases, with 7 bases lying between them. The CDR3: CASSIAVNTEAFF. The covered CDR3 bases are TGTGCCAGCAGCATTGCGGTGAACACTGAA.

In this sample, this clone turned up many times. Sequencing ends 3 residues short of the CDR3 end; the germline J gene provides the rest. The chain combines TRBV5-5 with TRBJ1-1; D may be TRBD1 (5 bases). The CDR3 loop spans 15 amino acids. V was trimmed by 0 bases and J by 0 bases, leaving 9 bases between them. CDR1 is SGHKS, CDR2 YYEKEE, per germline (reference sequence). The CDR3 DNA, read in part, is TGTGCCAGCAGCTTGGGGGGGACTCTGAACACTGAA. This sequence encodes CASSLGGTLNTE. The entire CDR3 protein is CASSLGGTLNTEAFF.